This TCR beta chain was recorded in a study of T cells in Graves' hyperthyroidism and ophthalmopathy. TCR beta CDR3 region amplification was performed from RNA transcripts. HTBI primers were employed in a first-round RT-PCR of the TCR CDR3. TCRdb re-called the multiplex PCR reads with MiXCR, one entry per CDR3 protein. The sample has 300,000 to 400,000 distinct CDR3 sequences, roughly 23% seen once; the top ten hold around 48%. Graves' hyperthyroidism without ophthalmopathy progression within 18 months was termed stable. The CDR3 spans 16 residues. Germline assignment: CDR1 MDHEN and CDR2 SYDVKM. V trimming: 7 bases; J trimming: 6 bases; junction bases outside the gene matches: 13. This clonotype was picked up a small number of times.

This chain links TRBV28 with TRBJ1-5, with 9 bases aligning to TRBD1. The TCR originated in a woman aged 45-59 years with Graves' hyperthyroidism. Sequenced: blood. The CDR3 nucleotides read TGTGCCAGCATCGACTCGGGGACAGGGTTTGGTCAGCCCCAGCATTTT. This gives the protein CASIDSGTGFGQPQHF.